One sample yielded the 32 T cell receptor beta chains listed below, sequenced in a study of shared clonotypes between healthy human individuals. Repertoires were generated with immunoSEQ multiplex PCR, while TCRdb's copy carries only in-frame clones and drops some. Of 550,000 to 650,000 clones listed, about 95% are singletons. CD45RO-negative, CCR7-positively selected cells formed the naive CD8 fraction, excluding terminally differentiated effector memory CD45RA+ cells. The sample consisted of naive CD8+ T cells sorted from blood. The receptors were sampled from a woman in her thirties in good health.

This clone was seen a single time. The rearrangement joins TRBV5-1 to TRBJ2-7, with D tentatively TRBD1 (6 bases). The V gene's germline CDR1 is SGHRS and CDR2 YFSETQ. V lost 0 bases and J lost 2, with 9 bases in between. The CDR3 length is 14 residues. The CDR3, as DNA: TGCGCCAGCAGCTTGGTGGACAGACCCTACGAGCAGTACTTC. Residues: CASSLVDRPYEQYF. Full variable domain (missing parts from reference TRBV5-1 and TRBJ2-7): KAGVTQTPRYLIKTRGQQVTLSCSPISGHRSVSWYQQTPGQGLQFLFEYFSETQRNKGNFPGRFSGRQFSNSRSEMNVSTLELGDSALYLCASSLVDRPYEQYFGPGTRLTVT.

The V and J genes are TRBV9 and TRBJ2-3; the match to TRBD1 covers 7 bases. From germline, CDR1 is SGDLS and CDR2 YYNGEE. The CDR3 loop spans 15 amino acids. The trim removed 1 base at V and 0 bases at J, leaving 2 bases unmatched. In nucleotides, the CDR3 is TGTGCCAGCAGCGTAAAACAGGGGAGCACAGATACGCAGTATTTT. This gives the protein CASSVKQGSTDTQYF.

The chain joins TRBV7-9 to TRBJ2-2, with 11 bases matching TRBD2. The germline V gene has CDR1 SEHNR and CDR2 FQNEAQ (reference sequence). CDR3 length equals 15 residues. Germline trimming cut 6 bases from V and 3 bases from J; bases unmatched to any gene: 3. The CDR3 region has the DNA TGTGCCAGCAGGATACTAGCGGGAGACACCGGGGAGCTGTTTTTT. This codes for CASRILAGDTGELFF.

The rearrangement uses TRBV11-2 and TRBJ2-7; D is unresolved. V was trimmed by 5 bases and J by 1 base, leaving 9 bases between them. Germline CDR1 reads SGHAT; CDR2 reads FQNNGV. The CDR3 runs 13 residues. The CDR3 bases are TGTGCCAGCAGCGATAGATTGTCCTACGAGCAGTACTTC. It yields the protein CASSDRLSYEQYF. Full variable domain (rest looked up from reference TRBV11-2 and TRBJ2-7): EAGVAQSPRYKIIEKRQSVAFWCNPISGHATLYWYQQILGQGPKLLIQFQNNGVVDDSQLPKDRFSAERLKGVDSTLKIQPAKLEDSAVYLCASSDRLSYEQYFGPGTRLTVT.

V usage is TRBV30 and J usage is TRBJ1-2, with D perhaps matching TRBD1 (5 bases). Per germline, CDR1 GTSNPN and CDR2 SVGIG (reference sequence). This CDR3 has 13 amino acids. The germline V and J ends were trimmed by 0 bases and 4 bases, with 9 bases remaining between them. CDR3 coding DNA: TGTGCCTGGAGTGTGGGGCCAAGCTATGGCTACACCTTC. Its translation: CAWSVGPSYGYTF.

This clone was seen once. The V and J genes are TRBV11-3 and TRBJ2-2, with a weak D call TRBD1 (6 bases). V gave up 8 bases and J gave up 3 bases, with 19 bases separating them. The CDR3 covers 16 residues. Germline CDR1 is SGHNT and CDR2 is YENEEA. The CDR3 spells CASQRTDPIDTGELFF. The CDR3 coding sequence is TGTGCCAGCCAGAGGACAGACCCTATAGACACCGGGGAGCTGTTTTTT.

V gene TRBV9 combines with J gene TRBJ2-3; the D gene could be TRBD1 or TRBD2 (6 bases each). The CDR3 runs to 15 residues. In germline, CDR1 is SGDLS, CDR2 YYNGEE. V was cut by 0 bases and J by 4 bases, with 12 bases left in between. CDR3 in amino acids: CASSVATGAADTQYF. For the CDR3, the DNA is TGTGCCAGCAGCGTAGCTACGGGGGCGGCAGATACGCAGTATTTT.

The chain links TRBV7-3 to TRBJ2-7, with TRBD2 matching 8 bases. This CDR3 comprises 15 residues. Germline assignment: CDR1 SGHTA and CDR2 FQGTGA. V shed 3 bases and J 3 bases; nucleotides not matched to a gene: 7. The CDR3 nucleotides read TGTGCCAGCAGCTTGATCGGGGCGGGAGGCTACGAGCAGTACTTC. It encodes CASSLIGAGGYEQYF.

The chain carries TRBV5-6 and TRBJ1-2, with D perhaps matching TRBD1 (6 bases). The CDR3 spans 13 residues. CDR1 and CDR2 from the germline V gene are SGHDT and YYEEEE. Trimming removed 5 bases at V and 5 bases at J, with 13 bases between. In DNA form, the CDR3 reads TGTGCCAGCAGTTTGAAGGGACATTATGGCTACACCTTC. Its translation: CASSLKGHYGYTF.

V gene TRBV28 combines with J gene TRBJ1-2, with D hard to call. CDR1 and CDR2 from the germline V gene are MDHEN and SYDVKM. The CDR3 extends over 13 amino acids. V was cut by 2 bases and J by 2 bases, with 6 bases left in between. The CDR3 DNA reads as TGTGCCAGCAGTTTAGGTGAAAACTATGGCTACACCTTC. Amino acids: CASSLGENYGYTF.

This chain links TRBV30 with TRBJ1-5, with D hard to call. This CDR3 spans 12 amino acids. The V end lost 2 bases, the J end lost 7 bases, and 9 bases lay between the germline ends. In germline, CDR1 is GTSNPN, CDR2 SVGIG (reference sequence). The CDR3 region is CAWSPERQPQHF. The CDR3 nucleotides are TGTGCCTGGAGTCCTGAGCGGCAGCCCCAGCATTTT. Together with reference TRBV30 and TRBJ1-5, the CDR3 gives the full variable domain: SQTIHQWPATLVQPVGSPLSLECTVEGTSNPNLYWYRQAAGRGLQLLFYSVGIGQISSEVPQNLSASRPQDRQFILSSKKLLLSDSGFYLCAWSPERQPQHFGDGTRLSIL.

The CDR3, as DNA: TGTGCCAGCAGCCTCCTAGATAATGAGCAGTTCTTC. As protein: CASSLLDNEQFF. The chain links TRBV9 to TRBJ2-1; D is ambiguous. Germline CDR1 is SGDLS and CDR2 is YYNGEE. Trimming cost V 4 bases and J 7 bases, with 9 bases left between them. The CDR3 has 12 residues.

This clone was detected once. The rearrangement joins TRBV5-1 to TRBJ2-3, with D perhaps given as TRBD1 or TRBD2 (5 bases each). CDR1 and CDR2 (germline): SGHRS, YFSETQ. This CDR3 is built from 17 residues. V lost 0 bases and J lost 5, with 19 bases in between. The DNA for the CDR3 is TGCGCCAGCAGCTTGGTCGGGGACGGGCGAATGGAAGATACGCAGTATTTT. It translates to CASSLVGDGRMEDTQYF.

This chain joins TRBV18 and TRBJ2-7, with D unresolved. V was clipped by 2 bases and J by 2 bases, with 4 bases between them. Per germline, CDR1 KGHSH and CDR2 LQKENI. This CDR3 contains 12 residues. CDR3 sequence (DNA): TGTGCCAGCTCACCAGACCCCTACGAGCAGTACTTC. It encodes CASSPDPYEQYF.

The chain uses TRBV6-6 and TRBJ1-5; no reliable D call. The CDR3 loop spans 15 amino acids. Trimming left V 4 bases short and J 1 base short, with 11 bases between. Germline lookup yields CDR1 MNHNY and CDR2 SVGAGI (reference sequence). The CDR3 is CASSLHGESNQPQHF. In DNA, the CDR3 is TGTGCCAGCAGTTTGCACGGGGAAAGCAATCAGCCCCAGCATTTT.

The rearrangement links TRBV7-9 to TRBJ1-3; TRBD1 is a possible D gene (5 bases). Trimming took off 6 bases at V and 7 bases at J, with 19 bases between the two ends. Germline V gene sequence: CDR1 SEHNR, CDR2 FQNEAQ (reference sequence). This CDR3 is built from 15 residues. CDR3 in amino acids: CASRLGGEKYNTIYF. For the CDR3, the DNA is TGTGCCAGCAGACTTGGAGGGGAGAAGTATAACACCATATATTTT.

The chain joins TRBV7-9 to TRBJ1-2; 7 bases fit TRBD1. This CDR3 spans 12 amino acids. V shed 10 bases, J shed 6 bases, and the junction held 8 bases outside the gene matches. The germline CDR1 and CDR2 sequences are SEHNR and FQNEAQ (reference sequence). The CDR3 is CATAGTEHGYTF. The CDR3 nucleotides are TGTGCCACCGCCGGGACAGAGCATGGCTACACCTTC.

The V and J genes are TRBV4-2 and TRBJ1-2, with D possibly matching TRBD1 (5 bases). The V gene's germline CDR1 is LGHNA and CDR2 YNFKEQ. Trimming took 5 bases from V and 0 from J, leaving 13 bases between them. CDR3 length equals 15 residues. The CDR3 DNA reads TGTGCCAGCAGCTTGGCCCCGGGGGCTAACTATGGCTACACCTTC. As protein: CASSLAPGANYGYTF.

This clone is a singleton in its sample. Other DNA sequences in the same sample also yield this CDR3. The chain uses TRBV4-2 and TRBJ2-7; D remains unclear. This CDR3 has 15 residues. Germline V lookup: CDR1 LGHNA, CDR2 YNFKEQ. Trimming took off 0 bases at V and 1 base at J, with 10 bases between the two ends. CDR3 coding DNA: TGTGCCAGCAGCCAAGATCTAGGCGGATCCTACGAGCAGTACTTC. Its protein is CASSQDLGGSYEQYF.

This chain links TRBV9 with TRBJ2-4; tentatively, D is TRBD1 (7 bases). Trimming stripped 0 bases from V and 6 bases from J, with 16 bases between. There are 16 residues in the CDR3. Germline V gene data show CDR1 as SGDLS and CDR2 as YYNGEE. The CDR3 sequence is CASSVDPFQGGNIQYF. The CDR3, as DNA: TGTGCCAGCAGCGTAGATCCCTTCCAGGGGGGAAACATTCAGTACTTC.

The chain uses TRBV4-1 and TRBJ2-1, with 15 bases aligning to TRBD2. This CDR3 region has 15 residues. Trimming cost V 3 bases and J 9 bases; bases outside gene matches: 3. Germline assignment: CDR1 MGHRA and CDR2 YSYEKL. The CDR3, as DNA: TGCGCCAGCAGCCAGGGACTAGCGGGAGGAGTTGAGCAGTTCTTC. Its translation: CASSQGLAGGVEQFF.

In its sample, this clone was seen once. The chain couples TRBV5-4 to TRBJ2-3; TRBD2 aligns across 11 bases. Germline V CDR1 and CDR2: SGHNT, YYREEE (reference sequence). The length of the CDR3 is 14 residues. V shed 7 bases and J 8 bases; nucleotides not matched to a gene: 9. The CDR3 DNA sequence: TGTGCCAGCGACATAGCGGGAGGGTCGAGTACGCAGTATTTT. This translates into CASDIAGGSSTQYF.

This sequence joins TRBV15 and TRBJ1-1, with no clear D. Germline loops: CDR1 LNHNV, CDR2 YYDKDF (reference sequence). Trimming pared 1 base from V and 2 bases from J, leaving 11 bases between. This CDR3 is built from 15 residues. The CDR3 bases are TGTGCCACCAGCAGAGCGGCACGCCGAAACACTGAAGCTTTCTTT. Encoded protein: CATSRAARRNTEAFF.

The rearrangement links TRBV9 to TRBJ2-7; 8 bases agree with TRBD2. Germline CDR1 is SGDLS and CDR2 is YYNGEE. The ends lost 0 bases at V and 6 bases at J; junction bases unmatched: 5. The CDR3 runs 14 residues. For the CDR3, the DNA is TGTGCCAGCAGCGTAGCTCTGGCGGGAGGCGAGCAGTACTTC. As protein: CASSVALAGGEQYF.

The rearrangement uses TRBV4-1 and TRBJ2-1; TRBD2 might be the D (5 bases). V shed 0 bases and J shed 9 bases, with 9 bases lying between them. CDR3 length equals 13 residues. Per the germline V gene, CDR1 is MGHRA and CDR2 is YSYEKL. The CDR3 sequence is CASSQDPGSEQFF. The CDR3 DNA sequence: TGCGCCAGCAGCCAAGATCCGGGGAGTGAGCAGTTCTTC.

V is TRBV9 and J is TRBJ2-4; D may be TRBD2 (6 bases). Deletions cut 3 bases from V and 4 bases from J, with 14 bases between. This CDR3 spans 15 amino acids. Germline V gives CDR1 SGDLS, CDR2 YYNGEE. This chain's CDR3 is CASSAGGDWKNIQYF. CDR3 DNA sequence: TGTGCCAGCAGCGCCGGAGGGGACTGGAAAAACATTCAGTACTTC.

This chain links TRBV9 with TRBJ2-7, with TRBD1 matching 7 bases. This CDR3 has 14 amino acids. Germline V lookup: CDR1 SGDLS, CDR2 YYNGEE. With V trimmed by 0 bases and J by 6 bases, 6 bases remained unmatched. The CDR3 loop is CASSVDTGDGEQYF. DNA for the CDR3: TGTGCCAGCAGCGTAGATACAGGGGATGGCGAGCAGTACTTC.

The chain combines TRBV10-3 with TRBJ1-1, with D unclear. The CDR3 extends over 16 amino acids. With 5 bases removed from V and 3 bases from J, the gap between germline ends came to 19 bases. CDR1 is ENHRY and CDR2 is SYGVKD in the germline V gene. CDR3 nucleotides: TGTGCCATCAGTCCGGAGGGCGGGTTGGGGTACACTGAAGCTTTCTTT. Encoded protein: CAISPEGGLGYTEAFF.

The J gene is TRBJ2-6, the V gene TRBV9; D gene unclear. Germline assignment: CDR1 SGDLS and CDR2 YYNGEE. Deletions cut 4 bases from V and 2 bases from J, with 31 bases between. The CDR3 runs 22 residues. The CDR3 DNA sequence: TGTGCCAGCAGCTCCGGCGGTACGGATGCGTTTACCACTCTAGCTGGGGCCAACGTCCTGACTTTC. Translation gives CASSSGGTDAFTTLAGANVLTF.

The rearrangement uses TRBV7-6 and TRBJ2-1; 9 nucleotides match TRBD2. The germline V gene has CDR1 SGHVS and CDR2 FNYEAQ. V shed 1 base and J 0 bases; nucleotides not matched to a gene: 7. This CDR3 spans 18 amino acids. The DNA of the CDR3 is TGTGCCAGCAGCTTAGACTTGCTAGCGGGATACTCCTACAATGAGCAGTTCTTC. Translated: CASSLDLLAGYSYNEQFF.

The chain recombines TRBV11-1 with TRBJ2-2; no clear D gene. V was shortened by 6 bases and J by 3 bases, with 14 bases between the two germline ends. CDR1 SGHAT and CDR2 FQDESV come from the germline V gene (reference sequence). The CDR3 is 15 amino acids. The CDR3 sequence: CASSKTGWDTGELFF. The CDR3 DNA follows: TGTGCCAGCAGTAAAACCGGGTGGGACACCGGGGAGCTGTTTTTT. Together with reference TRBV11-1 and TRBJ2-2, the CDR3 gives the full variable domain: EAEVAQSPRYKITEKSQAVAFWCDPISGHATLYWYRQILGQGPELLVQFQDESVVDDSQLPKDRFSAERLKGVDSTLKIQPAELGDSAMYLCASSKTGWDTGELFFGEGSRLTVL.

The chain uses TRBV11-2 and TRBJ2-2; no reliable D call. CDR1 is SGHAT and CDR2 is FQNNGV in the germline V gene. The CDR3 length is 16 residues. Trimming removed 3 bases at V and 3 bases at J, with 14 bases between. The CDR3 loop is CASSFRGWGYTGELFF. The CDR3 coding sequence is TGTGCCAGCAGCTTCCGTGGGTGGGGATACACCGGGGAGCTGTTTTTT.